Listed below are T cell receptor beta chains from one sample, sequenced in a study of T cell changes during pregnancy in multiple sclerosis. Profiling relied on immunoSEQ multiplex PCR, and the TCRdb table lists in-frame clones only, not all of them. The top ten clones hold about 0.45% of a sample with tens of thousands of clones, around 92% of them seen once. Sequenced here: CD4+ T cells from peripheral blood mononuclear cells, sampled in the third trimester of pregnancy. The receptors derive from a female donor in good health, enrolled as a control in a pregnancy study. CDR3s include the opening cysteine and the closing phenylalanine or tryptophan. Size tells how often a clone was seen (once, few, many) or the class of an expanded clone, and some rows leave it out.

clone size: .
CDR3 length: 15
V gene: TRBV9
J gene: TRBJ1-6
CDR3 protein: CASSSTGLGNSPLHF

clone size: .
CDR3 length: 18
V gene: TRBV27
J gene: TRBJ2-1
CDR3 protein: CASSPYDPGLSSYNEQFF

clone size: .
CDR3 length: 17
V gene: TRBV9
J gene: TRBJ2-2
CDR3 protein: CASRLGLAGGPSGELFF

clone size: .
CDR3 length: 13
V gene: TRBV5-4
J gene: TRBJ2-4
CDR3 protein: CASGTGSKDIQYF

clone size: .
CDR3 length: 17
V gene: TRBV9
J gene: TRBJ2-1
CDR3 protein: CASSVVSGGAVGNEQFF

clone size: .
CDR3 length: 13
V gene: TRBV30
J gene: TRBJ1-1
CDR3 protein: CAWSHGMNTEAFF

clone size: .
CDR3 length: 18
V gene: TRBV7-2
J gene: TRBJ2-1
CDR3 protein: CASSQMTSGGASQHEQFF

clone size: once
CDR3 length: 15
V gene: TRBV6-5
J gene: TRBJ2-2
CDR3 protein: CASSYSLVGPGELFF

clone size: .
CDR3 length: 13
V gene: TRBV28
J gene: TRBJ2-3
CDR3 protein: CAGGQAGTDTQYF

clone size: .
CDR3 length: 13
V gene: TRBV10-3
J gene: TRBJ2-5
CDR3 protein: CAISTAGPETQYF

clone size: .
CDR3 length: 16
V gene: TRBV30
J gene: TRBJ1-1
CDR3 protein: CAWSAFGTVQNTEAFF

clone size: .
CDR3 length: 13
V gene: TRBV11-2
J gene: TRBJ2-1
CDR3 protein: CASKTGALAEQFF

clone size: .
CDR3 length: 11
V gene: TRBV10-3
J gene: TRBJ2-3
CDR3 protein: CATSVGDTQYF

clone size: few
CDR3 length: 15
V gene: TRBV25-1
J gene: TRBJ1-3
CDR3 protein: CASSESAGPGNTIYF

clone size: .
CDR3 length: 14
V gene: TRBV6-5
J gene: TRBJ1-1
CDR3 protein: CASSRTGGITEAFF

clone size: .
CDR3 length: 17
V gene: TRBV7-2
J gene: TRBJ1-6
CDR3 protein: CASSLAGQLSYNSPLHF

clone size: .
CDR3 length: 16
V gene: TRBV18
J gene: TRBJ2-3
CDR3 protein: CASSPQVAGGTDTQYF

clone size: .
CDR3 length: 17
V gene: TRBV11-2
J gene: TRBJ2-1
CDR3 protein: CASSPRPGQRRGNEQFF

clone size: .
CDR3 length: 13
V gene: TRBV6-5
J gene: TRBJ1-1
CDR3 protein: CASSYGGNTEAFF

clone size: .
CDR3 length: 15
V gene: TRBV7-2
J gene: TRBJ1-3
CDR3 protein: CASSIRTGQGNTIYF

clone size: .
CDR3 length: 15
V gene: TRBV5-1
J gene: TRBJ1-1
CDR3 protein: CASSLEVTMNTEAFF

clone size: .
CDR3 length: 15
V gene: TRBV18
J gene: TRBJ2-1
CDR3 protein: CASSPRQGTYNEQFF

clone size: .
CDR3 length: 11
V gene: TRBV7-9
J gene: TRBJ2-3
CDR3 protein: CATSSTDTQYF

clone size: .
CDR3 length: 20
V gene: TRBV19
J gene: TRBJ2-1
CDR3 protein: CASSGPRDIRSGGNRNEQFF

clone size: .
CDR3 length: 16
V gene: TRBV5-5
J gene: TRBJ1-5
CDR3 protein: CASSSGGGRNNQPQHF

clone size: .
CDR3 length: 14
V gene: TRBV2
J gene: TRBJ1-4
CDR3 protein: CASRGLATNEKLFF

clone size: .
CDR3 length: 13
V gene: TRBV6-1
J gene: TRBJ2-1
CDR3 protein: CASIRGGGFEQFF

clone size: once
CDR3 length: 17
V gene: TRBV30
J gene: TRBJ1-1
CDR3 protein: CAWNPLAGLPSVTEAFF

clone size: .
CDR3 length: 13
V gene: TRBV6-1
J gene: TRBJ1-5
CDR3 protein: CASSNTGLQPQHF

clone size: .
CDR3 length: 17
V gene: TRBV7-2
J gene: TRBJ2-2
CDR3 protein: CASSLGAGGPGTGELFF

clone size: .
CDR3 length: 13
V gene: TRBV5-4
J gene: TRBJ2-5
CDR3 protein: CASSGQNEETQYF

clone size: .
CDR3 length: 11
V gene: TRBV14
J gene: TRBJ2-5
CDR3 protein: CASSPGGTQYF

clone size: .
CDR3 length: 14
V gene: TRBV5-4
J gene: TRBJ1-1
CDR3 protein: CASSPGTFSPEAFF

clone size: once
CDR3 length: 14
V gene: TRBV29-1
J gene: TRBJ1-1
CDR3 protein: CSASAGTVNTEAFF

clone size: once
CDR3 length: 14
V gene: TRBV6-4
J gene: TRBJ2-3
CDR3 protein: CASSVGSSTDTQYF

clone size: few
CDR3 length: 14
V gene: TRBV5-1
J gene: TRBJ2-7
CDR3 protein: CASMGQASSYEQYF